One sample yielded the 22 T cell receptor beta chains listed below, sequenced in a study of blood T cell repertoires in COVID-19. Clones were read by immunoSEQ multiplex PCR, and TCRdb kept only the in-frame ones, dropping some. The sample includes 150,000 to 200,000 clones, approximately 86% of them seen just once. Material for sequencing was peripheral blood. Receptor source: a man between 60 and 75 years old with acute or convalescent COVID-19.

This clone was seen a single time. V and J are TRBV9 and TRBJ1-3, with D tentatively TRBD1 (5 bases). Germline-derived CDR1 and CDR2 are SGDLS and YYNGEE. With 4 bases removed from V and 0 bases from J, the gap between germline ends came to 11 bases. The length of the CDR3 is 15 residues. The CDR3 DNA sequence: TGTGCCAGCAGCCCCTGGGGGGACTCTGGAAACACCATATATTTT. Translation gives CASSPWGDSGNTIYF.

This chain connects TRBV5-1 to TRBJ2-7; 10 nucleotides agree with TRBD1. V gave up 4 bases and J gave up 3 bases; unmatched junction bases: 7. Looked up from germline, CDR1 is SGHRS and CDR2 is YFSETQ. The CDR3 has 15 amino acids. CDR3 in amino acids: CASSRDRGGRYEQYF. The CDR3, as DNA: TGCGCCAGCAGCCGGGACAGGGGCGGGCGCTACGAGCAGTACTTC.

This clone was observed once. The chain recombines TRBV11-3 with TRBJ2-5, with TRBD2 matching 11 bases. V shed 5 bases, J shed 3 bases, and the junction held 5 bases outside the gene matches. The CDR3 is 15 residues long. From germline, CDR1 is SGHNT and CDR2 YENEEA. The CDR3 reads CASSRGLAGEETQYF. The DNA of the CDR3 is TGTGCCAGCAGCCGCGGACTAGCGGGCGAAGAGACCCAGTACTTC. Variable domain in full (rest from reference TRBV11-3 and TRBJ2-5): EAGVVQSPRYKIIEKKQPVAFWCNPISGHNTLYWYLQNLGQGPELLIRYENEEAVDDSQLPKDRFSAERLKGVDSTLKIQPAELGDSAVYLCASSRGLAGEETQYFGPGTRLLVL.

V is TRBV9 and J is TRBJ2-7, with a weak D call TRBD1 (6 bases). Trimming pared 3 bases from V and 3 bases from J, leaving 13 bases between. There are 14 residues in the CDR3. Germline V gives CDR1 SGDLS, CDR2 YYNGEE. The CDR3 bases are TGTGCCAGCAGCGCGTACACAGGGTTCTACGAGCAGTACTTC. Its protein is CASSAYTGFYEQYF. The variable domain in full, completed from reference TRBV9 and TRBJ2-7, reads DSGVTQTPKHLITATGQRVTLRCSPRSGDLSVYWYQQSLDQGLQFLIQYYNGEERAKGNILERFSAQQFPDLHSELNLSSLELGDSALYFCASSAYTGFYEQYFGPGTRLTVT.

V is TRBV2 and J is TRBJ1-2; D unresolved. The length of the CDR3 is 14 residues. Germline CDR1 reads SNHLY; CDR2 reads FYNNEI. The V gene lost 2 bases and the J gene lost 1 base, with 8 bases spanning the gap. The CDR3 sequence is CASSEYQNNYGYTF. CDR3 bases: TGTGCCAGCAGTGAATACCAGAATAACTATGGCTACACCTTC.

CDR3 in amino acids: CASSARGWDTEAFF. The CDR3 bases are TGCGCCAGCAGCGCCCGGGGGTGGGACACTGAAGCTTTCTTT. The chain carries TRBV5-1 and TRBJ1-1; possible D gene TRBD1, 5 bases. V lost 4 bases to trimming and J lost 3 bases, with 13 bases between them. The germline gives CDR1 SGHRS, CDR2 YFSETQ. CDR3 length: 14 amino acids.

The V call is TRBV30, the J call TRBJ2-1; weak D call: TRBD2 (6 bases). Trimming left V 5 bases short and J 4 bases short, with 15 bases between. Germline CDR1 reads GTSNPN; CDR2 reads SVGIG (reference sequence). The CDR3 has 14 amino acids. The CDR3 spells CAWSTVSGYNEQFF. CDR3 nucleotide sequence: TGTGCCTGGTCCACGGTTAGCGGTTACAATGAGCAGTTCTTC.

The rearrangement joins TRBV15 to TRBJ2-1, with D perhaps TRBD1 (6 bases). This CDR3 has 15 amino acids. The V end was cut by 4 bases, the J end by 12 bases, with 22 bases between. Germline-derived CDR1 and CDR2 are LNHNV and YYDKDF (reference sequence). The CDR3 region has the DNA TGTGCCACCAGCATCCGGGACAACCACCCGACAGGGCAGTTCTTC. This encodes CATSIRDNHPTGQFF.

This clone was observed a few times. The rearrangement joins TRBV5-1 to TRBJ2-3; 12 nucleotides align to TRBD2. In germline, CDR1 is SGHRS, CDR2 YFSETQ. CDR3 length equals 15 residues. V trimming: 0 bases; J trimming: 6 bases; junction bases outside the gene matches: 2. CDR3 sequence (DNA): TGCGCCAGCAGCTTGGGACTAGCGGGAGTTGATACGCAGTATTTT. This sequence encodes CASSLGLAGVDTQYF.

V and J are TRBV29-1 and TRBJ2-3, with 7 bases fitting TRBD2. This CDR3 spans 14 amino acids. Germline-derived CDR1 and CDR2 are SQVTM and ANQGSEA. Losses at the gene ends were 4 bases for V and 4 bases for J; bases not matched to a gene: 8. The CDR3 nucleotides read TGCAGCGTTGTGGGCGGGAGAGGGGCAGATACGCAGTATTTT. It specifies CSVVGGRGADTQYF.

The chain has TRBV7-3 and TRBJ2-5; the D gene is possibly TRBD2 (6 bases). Per germline, CDR1 SGHTA and CDR2 FQGTGA. This CDR3 has 15 amino acids. The V and J ends lost 7 bases and 5 bases respectively, with 20 bases between them. CDR3 sequence (DNA): TGTGCCAGCAATCCTGGAGGGGCAGGGTGGGAGACCCAGTACTTC. This gives the protein CASNPGGAGWETQYF.

In this sample, this clone turned up once. J is TRBJ1-5 and V is TRBV19; 8 positions agree with TRBD1. Germline CDR1 is LNHDA and CDR2 is SQIVND (reference sequence). The CDR3 loop spans 15 amino acids. Trimming cost V 3 bases and J 4 bases; bases outside gene matches: 5. The CDR3 DNA reads as TGTGCCAGTAGTATTCGGACAGGGATTAATCAGCCCCAGCATTTT. Encoded protein: CASSIRTGINQPQHF.

The chain combines TRBV21-1 with TRBJ2-3; TRBD1 is taken as the D call from the table, unchecked against the DNA. TRBV21-1 is a pseudogene locus. The CDR3 has 18 residues. This CDR3 is CASSKDRFVFPSTDTQYF. CDR3 nucleotides: TGTGCCAGCAGCAAAGACAGATTCGTATTTCCTAGCACAGATACGCAGTATTTT.

This clone was observed a single time. The V gene is TRBV18, the J gene TRBJ1-5; 7 bases map to TRBD1. Looked up from germline, CDR1 is KGHSH and CDR2 is LQKENI. V trimming: 4 bases; J trimming: 2 bases; junction bases outside the gene matches: 5. The CDR3 consists of 15 residues. CDR3 coding DNA: TGTGCCAGCTCACAGGGGGCCGGTGGCAATCAGCCCCAGCATTTT. Amino acid sequence: CASSQGAGGNQPQHF.

The rearrangement joins TRBV7-8 to TRBJ1-2; D uncertain. Germline values: CDR1 SGHVS, CDR2 FQNEAQ. Trimming shortened V by 5 bases and J by 7 bases, and 11 bases separated the two germline ends. This CDR3 region has 12 residues. The CDR3 reads CASSLYTRGYTF. As DNA, the CDR3 is TGTGCCAGCAGCCTCTATACGCGTGGCTACACCTTC. The full variable domain, in which reference TRBV7-8 and TRBJ1-2 provide the parts outside the CDR3, is GAGVSQSPRYKVAKRGQDVALRCDPISGHVSLFWYQQALGQGPEFLTYFQNEAQLDKSGLPSDRFFAERPEGSVSTLKIQRTQQEDSAVYLCASSLYTRGYTFGSGTRLTVV.

Details on this clone: A junction boundary mismatches the germline segment, possibly from a read error. The V and J genes are TRBV12-3 or TRBV12-4 and TRBJ1-5; a weak D match, TRBD1 (5 bases). This CDR3 has 12 amino acids. The CDR3 nucleotides read TGTGCCAGCAGTTTAAGGACACTTCCCCTCGTTTTT. Amino acids: CASSLRTLPLVF.

The rearrangement uses TRBV7-3 and TRBJ2-1; 9 nucleotides align to TRBD2. The V and J ends lost 5 bases and 1 base, in that order; junction bases with no gene match: 6. This CDR3 is built from 16 residues. Germline-derived CDR1 and CDR2 are SGHTA and FQGTGA. The CDR3 spells CASSPRSGRSYNEQFF. The CDR3 nucleotides are TGTGCCAGCAGCCCCCGCAGCGGGAGGTCCTACAATGAGCAGTTCTTC.

The rearrangement links TRBV3-1 (or the pseudogene TRBV3-2) to TRBJ1-1, with a tentative D call TRBD1 (5 bases). Per germline, CDR1 LGHDT and CDR2 YNNKEL (reference sequence). The CDR3 contains 14 residues. V lost 5 bases and J lost 4, with 14 bases in between. The CDR3 sequence is CASSGAGLGTEAFF. The CDR3 DNA reads TGTGCCAGCAGCGGGGCGGGGCTCGGCACTGAAGCTTTCTTT.

The CDR3 DNA reads TGCGCCAGCAGCTTGACGATACAGGGGAGAGTGACCTACGAGCAGTACTTC. This sequence encodes CASSLTIQGRVTYEQYF. The gene calls are TRBV5-1 and TRBJ2-7, with 7 bases identical to TRBD1. The trim removed 1 base at V and 2 bases at J, leaving 12 bases unmatched. This CDR3 has 17 residues. Germline V CDR1 and CDR2: SGHRS, YFSETQ. The whole variable domain, remainder taken from reference TRBV5-1 and TRBJ2-7, is KAGVTQTPRYLIKTRGQQVTLSCSPISGHRSVSWYQQTPGQGLQFLFEYFSETQRNKGNFPGRFSGRQFSNSRSEMNVSTLELGDSALYLCASSLTIQGRVTYEQYFGPGTRLTVT.

This chain connects TRBV30 to TRBJ2-1; TRBD2 aligns across 9 bases. The CDR3 consists of 13 residues. In germline, CDR1 is GTSNPN, CDR2 SVGIG (reference sequence). The J segment lost 9 bases and the V segment lost 2 bases, leaving 5 bases of the junction unmatched. CDR3 protein: CAWSTSGLGEQFF. In nucleotides, the CDR3 is TGTGCCTGGAGTACTAGCGGGCTCGGTGAGCAGTTCTTC.

The rearrangement links TRBV28 to TRBJ1-4; D is undetermined. V was cut by 5 bases and J by 4 bases, with 11 bases left in between. The germline V gene encodes CDR1 MDHEN and CDR2 SYDVKM. The CDR3 spans 14 residues. The CDR3 here is CASSPGVGNEKLFF. The DNA of the CDR3 is TGTGCCAGCAGTCCCGGGGTCGGTAATGAAAAACTGTTTTTT.

V is TRBV10-1 and J is TRBJ2-5; D ambiguous. Germline V gives CDR1 WNHNN, CDR2 SYGVQD (reference sequence). The germline V and J ends were trimmed by 0 bases and 3 bases, with 8 bases remaining between them. The CDR3 has 14 residues. CDR3 in DNA: TGCGCCAGCAGTGAGTCGGGCAGGAAAGAGACCCAGTACTTC. This sequence encodes CASSESGRKETQYF.